One and the same sample provided the 12 T cell receptor beta chains below, sequenced in a study of T cell changes during pregnancy in multiple sclerosis. The method was immunoSEQ multiplex PCR; TCRdb's version includes in-frame clones alone and lacks a portion of them. The profile shows about 100,000 clones, about 92% of them singletons. The material was peripheral blood, obtained in the second trimester of pregnancy. These receptors originate from a female donor with multiple sclerosis, enrolled in a pregnancy study.

This rearrangement joins TRBV7-3 to TRBJ2-1, with 9 nucleotides matching TRBD2. J was trimmed by 6 bases and V by 1 base; bases with no gene match: 10. Germline assignment: CDR1 SGHTA and CDR2 FQGTGA. The CDR3 spans 17 residues. The CDR3 DNA is TGTGCCAGCAGCTTAAGAGTTGCTAGCGGGATCAGCAATGAGCAGTTCTTC. Protein product: CASSLRVASGISNEQFF.

The chain carries TRBV5-4 and TRBJ2-3; 7 bases match TRBD1. J was trimmed by 4 bases and V by 4 bases; bases with no gene match: 3. This CDR3 comprises 13 residues. Per germline, CDR1 SGHNT and CDR2 YYREEE (reference sequence). The CDR3 sequence is CASSQGGADTQYF. Written as DNA, the CDR3 is TGTGCCAGCAGCCAAGGGGGCGCAGATACGCAGTATTTT.

The chain links TRBV6-1 to TRBJ1-5; maybe TRBD1 (5 bases). The ends were cut back, 2 bases at V and 6 bases at J, with 17 bases in the middle. From germline, CDR1 is MNHNS and CDR2 SASEGT. The CDR3 extends over 16 amino acids. CDR3 DNA sequence: TGTGCCAGCAGTGAAAACAGGCTAGGGAGGGGTCAGCCCCAGCATTTT. Translation: CASSENRLGRGQPQHF.

V gene TRBV9 combines with J gene TRBJ2-1, with 8 positions matching TRBD2. CDR1 is SGDLS, CDR2 YYNGEE, per germline. The CDR3 spans 15 residues. V shed 4 bases, J shed 7 bases, and the junction held 10 bases outside the gene matches. CDR3 DNA sequence: TGTGCCAGCAGCTCCACTAGCGGAGGGACTAATGAGCAGTTCTTC. Translated: CASSSTSGGTNEQFF.

To note about this clone: Other DNA sequences in the sample encode the same CDR3. The V call is TRBV5-4, the J call TRBJ1-1, with 7 bases lining up with TRBD1. The CDR3 is made up of 14 amino acids. V lost 1 base and J lost 1; bases outside the gene matches: 1. The germline gives CDR1 SGHNT, CDR2 YYREEE (reference sequence). The DNA for the CDR3 is TGTGCCAGCAGCTTGCGACAGGGGAACACTGAAGCTTTCTTT. Translated, it gives CASSLRQGNTEAFF. Combining the CDR3 with reference TRBV5-4 and TRBJ1-1 gives the whole variable domain ETGVTQSPTHLIKTRGQQVTLRCSSQSGHNTVSWYQQALGQGPQFIFQYYREEENGRGNFPPRFSGLQFPNYSSELNVNALELDDSALYLCASSLRQGNTEAFFGQGTRLTVV.

V usage is TRBV5-1 and J usage is TRBJ2-3, with TRBD2 matching 8 bases. The CDR3 runs 16 residues. The J segment lost 1 base and the V segment lost 4 bases, leaving 8 bases of the junction unmatched. Germline V gene data show CDR1 as SGHRS and CDR2 as YFSETQ. CDR3 DNA sequence: TGCGCCAGCAGCCCCCCCCAAGCGGGGGGCACAGATACGCAGTATTTT. This translates into CASSPPQAGGTDTQYF.

The chain uses TRBV7-6 and TRBJ2-7, with TRBD2 identical over 7 bases. The CDR3 loop spans 15 amino acids. After removal of 1 base from V and 0 bases from J, the junction contained 3 bases not matched to a gene. In germline, CDR1 is SGHVS, CDR2 FNYEAQ. For the CDR3, the DNA is TGTGCCAGCAGCTTAGAACTAGCGCCCTCCTACGAGCAGTACTTC. This encodes CASSLELAPSYEQYF.

J is TRBJ2-5 and V is TRBV19; TRBD1 matches at 10 bases. Unmatched junction bases numbered 5, after V lost 5 bases and J lost 2 bases. The CDR3 loop spans 15 amino acids. Per the germline V gene, CDR1 is LNHDA and CDR2 is SQIVND (reference sequence). CDR3: CASSVGTGDQETQYF. The CDR3 DNA sequence: TGTGCCAGTAGTGTCGGGACAGGGGATCAAGAGACCCAGTACTTC.

The rearrangement uses TRBV5-4 and TRBJ2-5, with D unresolved. The CDR3 totals 13 residues. Trimming left V 0 bases short and J 2 bases short, with 5 bases between. Germline-derived CDR1 and CDR2 are SGHNT and YYREEE (reference sequence). The CDR3 DNA reads TGTGCCAGCAGCTTGGTGTCACAAGAGACCCAGTACTTC. Residues: CASSLVSQETQYF.

The chain joins TRBV27 to TRBJ1-1, with a weak D call TRBD1 (6 bases). This CDR3 is 15 amino acids long. Germline V gene lookup returns CDR1 MNHEY and CDR2 SMNVEV (reference sequence). V was clipped by 6 bases and J by 4 bases, with 18 bases between them. Here the CDR3 DNA reads TGTGCCAGCAGCCCCCTCGAGGGGGGGAGCACTGAAGCTTTCTTT. Its translation: CASSPLEGGSTEAFF.

This sequence joins TRBV15 and TRBJ2-7; possible D gene TRBD1, 5 bases. The CDR3 runs to 13 residues. Germline-derived CDR1 and CDR2 are LNHNV and YYDKDF (reference sequence). Trimming removed 5 bases from V and 0 bases from J, with 8 bases in between. The CDR3, as DNA: TGTGCCACCAGCGCGGACAACTCCTACGAGCAGTACTTC. Translated, it gives CATSADNSYEQYF.

The rearrangement uses TRBV14 and TRBJ2-7; 8 nucleotides align to TRBD1. Germline V lookup: CDR1 SGHDN, CDR2 FVKESK. The CDR3 covers 15 residues. V dropped 1 base and J dropped 5; count of bases not matched to a gene: 7. The CDR3 is CASSQVIQGAHEQYF. CDR3 coding DNA: TGTGCCAGCAGCCAAGTTATCCAGGGGGCCCACGAGCAGTACTTC.